This T cell receptor (beta chain) appears in the sequencing data of a study of T-cell reconstitution after alpha-beta-depleted transplantation in children. This CDR3 is built from 13 residues. The V and J ends lost 5 bases and 9 bases respectively, with 13 bases between them. The table lists this clonotype with many counts. For TCRbeta, the library was prepared with unique molecular identifiers. TCRdb processed the PCR reads anew with MiXCR; each CDR3 protein has one entry. The sample shows about 91,000 distinct CDR3 sequences, roughly 8.8% of them seen only once. This clonotype was sampled from a human donor who donated a stem cell graft to a child with congenital amegakaryocytic thrombocytopenia. The material was PBMCs from the stem cell graft donor, obtained from the stem cell graft. The chain is built from TRBV12-3 or TRBV12-4 and TRBJ2-2; a weak D match, TRBD2 (5 bases). The CDR3 loop reads CASSLLVRWELFF. DNA for the CDR3: TGTGCCAGCAGTCTACTAGTACGGTGGGAGCTGTTTTTT.